Presented here are 21 T cell receptor beta chains from one specimen sequenced in a study of post-analysis software for immune sequencing data. Included in the TCR beta cDNA libraries were unique molecular identifiers. TCRdb used MiXCR to reprocess the PCR reads, holding one entry per CDR3 protein. The sample consists of 740,000 or so distinct CDR3 sequences, approximately 50% of them appearing once. These TCRs are of unknown antigen specificity. Findings and caveats of the study: Controls showed lower frequencies than patients for 4 or 5 TRBV segments, and TRBV5-6, TRBV5-1 and TRBV20-1 were among these.

Input material: blood. All receptors derive from a girl aged 5-17 years with multiple sclerosis.

This chain joins TRBV29-1 and TRBJ1-5; perhaps TRBD1 as D (5 bases). Trimming took 4 bases from V and 4 from J, leaving 11 bases between them. Per germline, CDR1 SQVTM and CDR2 ANQGSEA. This CDR3 contains 13 residues. CDR3 nucleotides: TGCAGCGTTGTGGGGGGACCAAATCAGCCCCAGCATTTT. It codes for CSVVGGPNQPQHF. Full variable domain (outside the CDR3, taken from reference TRBV29-1 and TRBJ1-5): SAVISQKPSRDICQRGTSLTIQCQVDSQVTMMFWYRQQPGQSLTLIATANQGSEATYESGFVIDKFPISRPNLTFSTLTVSNMSPEDSSIYLCSVVGGPNQPQHFGDGTRLSIL.

This chain uses TRBV7-3 with TRBJ2-1; no firm D call. In germline, CDR1 is SGHTA, CDR2 FQGTGA. Trimming cost V 5 bases and J 7 bases, with 12 bases left between them. The CDR3 totals 13 residues. The CDR3 DNA follows: TGTGCCAGCAGCGGTGGCATCCTAAATGAGCAGTTCTTC. Protein: CASSGGILNEQFF. The variable domain in full, with the rest retrieved from reference TRBV7-3 and TRBJ2-1, is GAGVSQTPSNKVTEKGKYVELRCDPISGHTALYWYRQSLGQGPEFLIYFQGTGAADDSGLPNDRFFAVRPEGSVSTLKIQRTERGDSAVYLCASSGGILNEQFFGPGTRLTVL.

The chain carries TRBV10-2 and TRBJ2-1; 9 nucleotides align to TRBD2. Matching the DNA end better, TRBJ2-7 makes the J call doubtful. Germline loops: CDR1 WSHSY, CDR2 SAAADI. The CDR3 spans 15 residues. CDR3 in amino acids: CASRVAGDTNYEQYF. CDR3 DNA: TGCGCCAGCAGAGTAGCGGGAGACACCAACTACGAGCAGTACTTC.

The chain uses TRBV6-1 and TRBJ2-4, with D perhaps being TRBD1 or TRBD2 (6 bases each). TRBJ2-7 explains the end of the DNA better; the J call may be wrong. The CDR3 is 13 amino acids. CDR1 and CDR2 (germline): MNHNS, SASEGT. The CDR3 DNA reads TGTGCCAGCAGCGGGGGACACTTTTACGAGCAGTACTTC. Translation: CASSGGHFYEQYF.

This sequence joins TRBV3-1 and TRBJ2-4; 8 positions match TRBD1. With the DNA end fitting TRBJ2-7 better, the J assignment may be wrong. The CDR3 length is 14 residues. Germline V CDR1 and CDR2: LGHDT, YNNKEL (reference sequence). The CDR3 reads CASSPDRETYEQYF. The CDR3 DNA reads as TGTGCCAGCAGCCCGGACAGGGAGACCTACGAGCAGTACTTC.

The CDR3: CASSLHASGRKTQYF. In nucleotides, the CDR3 is TGTGCCAGCAGTTTACATGCTAGCGGGAGAAAGACCCAGTACTTC. This rearrangement joins TRBV27 to TRBJ2-5; 10 bases fit TRBD2. This CDR3 has 15 amino acids. From germline, CDR1 is MNHEY and CDR2 SMNVEV (reference sequence). With 2 bases clipped from V and 6 bases from J, the junction kept 6 bases outside the gene matches.

This chain connects TRBV5-1 to TRBJ1-1; a possible D gene is TRBD1 (6 bases). The CDR3 length is 14 residues. V was pared by 4 bases and J by 1 base, with 11 bases between. CDR1 and CDR2 (germline): SGHRS, YFSETQ. For the CDR3, the DNA is TGCGCCAGCAGCGGGGGCGAGGCGAACACTGAAGCTTTCTTT. Its protein product is CASSGGEANTEAFF.

This clonotype was recorded a few times. The chain links TRBV20-1 to TRBJ2-3; D remains unclear. The CDR3 runs 15 residues. Germline assignment: CDR1 DFQATT and CDR2 SNEGSKA (reference sequence). V was trimmed by 2 bases and J by 0 bases, leaving 12 bases between them. In nucleotides, the CDR3 is TGCAGTGCTAGACTCTCCCTGGGTAGCACAGATACGCAGTATTTT. It translates to CSARLSLGSTDTQYF.

The chain recombines TRBV20-1 with TRBJ2-1; a possible D gene is TRBD1 (7 bases). Germline V gives CDR1 DFQATT, CDR2 SNEGSKA (reference sequence). The CDR3 sequence is 18 residues long. The V end was cut by 6 bases, the J end by 3 bases, with 27 bases between. The CDR3 spells CSATYFGSRGARYNEQFF. The CDR3 bases are TGCAGTGCCACATACTTTGGGAGCAGGGGGGCCCGCTACAATGAGCAGTTCTTC.

This clonotype was seen only a few times. The chain carries TRBV29-1 and TRBJ2-7, with 7 bases lining up with TRBD1. This CDR3 spans 15 amino acids. The germline V gene encodes CDR1 SQVTM and CDR2 ANQGSEA. The V gene end was trimmed by 6 bases and the J gene end by 4 bases; junction bases not matched to a gene: 15. This chain's CDR3 is CSVGTVVWSVYEQYF. The CDR3 DNA follows: TGCAGCGTGGGGACAGTAGTATGGTCCGTTTACGAGCAGTACTTC.

This clonotype was counted a few times. The DNA of the CDR3 is TGCAGCGTGAAATCCGGGACTCAAAGAGATACGCAGTATTTT. It translates to CSVKSGTQRDTQYF. The chain joins TRBV29-1 to TRBJ2-3; tentative D call: TRBD2 (6 bases). Trimming took 6 bases from V and 5 from J, leaving 18 bases between them. The CDR3 loop spans 14 amino acids. Germline V lookup: CDR1 SQVTM, CDR2 ANQGSEA.

This clonotype was recorded a few times. V usage is TRBV28 and J usage is TRBJ2-7, with TRBD2 identical over 12 bases. V gave up 6 bases and J gave up 1 base; unmatched junction bases: 4. This CDR3 contains 15 residues. The germline V gene has CDR1 MDHEN and CDR2 SYDVKM. CDR3 residues: CASSILAGGSYEQYF. The CDR3, as DNA: TGTGCCAGCAGCATACTAGCGGGAGGTTCCTACGAGCAGTACTTC.

A few counts support this clonotype. The chain combines TRBV25-1 with TRBJ2-1, with 8 bases that match TRBD1. From germline, CDR1 is MGHDK and CDR2 SYGVNS. This CDR3 comprises 15 residues. V shed 8 bases and J 5 bases; nucleotides not matched to a gene: 11. CDR3 DNA sequence: TGTGCCAGCGTTCCCGGGACAGGTGGAAACAATGAGCAGTTCTTC. It is translated as CASVPGTGGNNEQFF.

CDR3 coding DNA: TGTGCCAGCAGCCAGGGACGCACAGATACGCAGTATTTT. Amino acids: CASSQGRTDTQYF. The rearrangement uses TRBV11-1 and TRBJ2-3, with D tentatively TRBD1 or TRBD2 (5 bases each). This CDR3 comprises 13 residues. Germline lookup yields CDR1 SGHAT and CDR2 FQDESV (reference sequence). The ends were cut back, 5 bases at V and 1 base at J, with 7 bases in the middle.

The CDR3 DNA is TGTGCCAGCTCACCAGGGTCTGTCTCCTACGAGCAGTACTTC. It yields the protein CASSPGSVSYEQYF. The genes are TRBV18 and TRBJ2-7; D gene uncertain. The CDR3 has 14 residues. V lost 2 bases, J lost 0 bases, and 8 bases lay in between. Germline-derived CDR1 and CDR2 are KGHSH and LQKENI.

The V gene is TRBV7-9, the J gene TRBJ2-1; D is perhaps TRBD2 (5 bases). Germline CDR1 is SEHNR and CDR2 is FQNEAQ (reference sequence). The CDR3 has 14 amino acids. Trimming removed 5 bases at V and 3 bases at J, with 11 bases between. The CDR3 loop is CASSPSAVYNEQFF. The CDR3 nucleotides are TGTGCCAGCAGCCCATCAGCGGTCTACAATGAGCAGTTCTTC.

The chain links TRBV3-1 to TRBJ2-7; 13 nucleotides agree with TRBD2. V lost 6 bases and J lost 7; bases outside the gene matches: 9. This CDR3 contains 15 residues. Germline V lookup: CDR1 LGHDT, CDR2 YNNKEL (reference sequence). For the CDR3, the DNA is TGTGCCAGCAGACCAACTAGCGGGGGGGCCGGTGAGCAGTACTTC. Translating gives CASRPTSGGAGEQYF.

This clonotype has just a few counts. The CDR3, as DNA: TGCAGCGTTGACCCAGCGGGGGGTCGTGAGACCCAGTACTTC. Its protein is CSVDPAGGRETQYF. This rearrangement joins TRBV29-1 to TRBJ2-5, with 9 positions matching TRBD2. J lost 5 bases, V lost 3 bases, and 7 bases had no gene match. CDR3 length equals 14 residues. Germline CDR1 SQVTM, CDR2 ANQGSEA.

This chain joins TRBV5-1 and TRBJ2-5; TRBD1 might be the D (5 bases). The CDR3 sequence is 14 residues long. Deletions cut 4 bases from V and 11 bases from J, with 21 bases between. The germline gives CDR1 SGHRS, CDR2 YFSETQ. The CDR3 DNA is TGCGCCAGCAGCGCCGGCCAGGGAAGCAATGAGCAGTACTTC. It specifies CASSAGQGSNEQYF.

The chain recombines TRBV7-3 with TRBJ2-3; 10 positions agree with TRBD2. This CDR3 is built from 18 residues. The germline V gene encodes CDR1 SGHTA and CDR2 FQGTGA. V gave up 2 bases and J gave up 3 bases; unmatched junction bases: 11. The DNA of the CDR3 is TGTGCCAGCAGCTTACTGAGGCGAGCGGGAGGGCCTACAGATACGCAGTATTTT. Encoded protein: CASSLLRRAGGPTDTQYF.

This chain connects TRBV12-3 or TRBV12-4 to TRBJ1-5; possible D gene TRBD1, 5 bases. This CDR3 comprises 14 residues. Trimming took off 6 bases at V and 5 bases at J, with 14 bases between the two ends. The CDR3 loop is CASSQWGKDQPQHF. As DNA, the CDR3 is TGTGCCAGCAGCCAATGGGGCAAGGATCAGCCCCAGCATTTT.